The 9 T cell receptor beta chains below all came from one sample that was sequenced in a study of post-analysis software for immune sequencing data. Study conclusions and caveats: Compared with controls, patients had more of about five TRBV segments, including TRBV5-6, TRBV5-1 and TRBV20-1.

Their recognized antigens are unknown. cDNA libraries of TCR beta carried unique molecular identifiers. Via MiXCR, TCRdb re-called the PCR reads, giving one row per CDR3 protein. The profile shows around 200,000 distinct CDR3 sequences, about 30% of them singletons. The sequenced sample consisted of blood. These receptors came from a girl aged 2 to 17 with multiple sclerosis.

This clonotype showed up many times. The chain uses TRBV20-1 and TRBJ2-1; no firm D call. Trimming took off 2 bases at V and 7 bases at J, with 3 bases between the two ends. The length of the CDR3 is 10 residues. CDR1 is DFQATT, CDR2 SNEGSKA, per germline (reference sequence). The CDR3 loop is CSARPNEQFF. DNA of the CDR3: TGCAGTGCTAGACCAAATGAGCAGTTCTTC.

There are many counts of this clonotype. This rearrangement joins TRBV6-6 to TRBJ2-5, with D perhaps matching TRBD2 (6 bases). The CDR3 consists of 17 residues. Germline V gives CDR1 MNHNY, CDR2 SVGAGI (reference sequence). V dropped 0 bases and J dropped 1 base, with 15 bases sitting between them. Here the CDR3 reads CASSYSRRVAVQETQYF. CDR3 in DNA: TGTGCCAGCAGTTACTCCCGGAGGGTAGCGGTCCAAGAGACCCAGTACTTC.

The chain links TRBV12-3 or TRBV12-4 to TRBJ2-3; 12 bases map to TRBD2. The CDR3 sequence is 17 residues long. J gave up 5 bases and V 5 bases, and 11 bases lay outside the gene matches. For the CDR3, the DNA is TGTGCCAGCAGTCCTGTCGATCTAGCGGGGGGGGGAGATACGCAGTATTTT. Translated, it gives CASSPVDLAGGGDTQYF.

This clonotype was seen at least ten times. This chain links TRBV20-1 with TRBJ2-5; 11 bases fit TRBD2. This CDR3 is 16 amino acids long. With V trimmed by 5 bases and J by 1 base, 9 bases remained unmatched. Germline-derived CDR1 and CDR2 are DFQATT and SNEGSKA (reference sequence). CDR3 coding DNA: TGCAGTGCTTATCCGACTAGCGGGGCCTTCCAAGAGACCCAGTACTTC. Translation: CSAYPTSGAFQETQYF.

This clonotype was counted ten times or more. V and J are TRBV24-1 and TRBJ2-1, with 11 bases aligning to TRBD2. V trimming: 4 bases; J trimming: 5 bases; junction bases outside the gene matches: 6. Germline V gene lookup returns CDR1 KGHDR and CDR2 SFDVKD. The CDR3 loop spans 16 amino acids. The CDR3 DNA reads TGTGCCACCAGTGACGTAGCGGGGGGGCCCGACAATGAGCAGTTCTTC. Its protein product is CATSDVAGGPDNEQFF.

Ten or more counts support this clonotype. The chain links TRBV20-1 to TRBJ2-7; D might be TRBD2 (5 bases). The CDR3 is made up of 13 amino acids. From germline, CDR1 is DFQATT and CDR2 SNEGSKA (reference sequence). V was trimmed by 1 base and J by 6 bases, leaving 13 bases between them. The CDR3 reads CSARVREVSEQYF. CDR3 DNA sequence: TGCAGTGCTAGAGTTCGGGAAGTAAGCGAGCAGTACTTC.

To note about this clonotype: A clone one base away is much larger, so this may be a read error. The chain employs TRBV20-1 and TRBJ2-7, with 8 bases aligning to TRBD2. Germline V gene lookup returns CDR1 DFQATT and CDR2 SNEGSKA (reference sequence). With V trimmed by 3 bases and J by 7 bases, 11 bases remained unmatched. CDR3 length equals 14 residues. The CDR3 protein is CSARPGGPYNEQYF. The CDR3 nucleotides are TGCAGTGCTAGGCCGGGGGGGCCCTACAATGAGCAGTACTTC.

Details on this clonotype: This may come from a read error, since a much larger clone is one base off. The chain carries TRBV9 and TRBJ2-6; a possible D gene is TRBD2 (5 bases). The CDR3 sequence is 19 residues long. Germline V lookup: CDR1 SGDLS, CDR2 YYNGEE. CDR3 bases: TGTGTCAGCAGCGTCAAAGCGGTAAGGTGGGCCTCTGGGGCCAACGTCCTGACTTTC. This sequence encodes CVSSVKAVRWASGANVLTF.

In its sample, this clonotype was seen many times. This chain connects TRBV28 to TRBJ2-3, with 10 bases identical to TRBD2. This CDR3 region has 17 residues. The germline V gene has CDR1 MDHEN and CDR2 SYDVKM. V shed 5 bases, J shed 2 bases, and the junction held 10 bases outside the gene matches. The CDR3 sequence: CASSTPGLADNTDTQYF. The CDR3 region has the DNA TGTGCCAGCAGTACCCCAGGACTAGCGGATAACACAGATACGCAGTATTTT. The full variable domain, its missing parts supplied by reference TRBV28 and TRBJ2-3, is DVKVTQSSRYLVKRTGEKVFLECVQDMDHENMFWYRQDPGLGLRLIYFSYDVKMKEKGDIPEGYSVSREKKERFSLILESASTNQTSMYLCASSTPGLADNTDTQYFGPGTRLTVL.